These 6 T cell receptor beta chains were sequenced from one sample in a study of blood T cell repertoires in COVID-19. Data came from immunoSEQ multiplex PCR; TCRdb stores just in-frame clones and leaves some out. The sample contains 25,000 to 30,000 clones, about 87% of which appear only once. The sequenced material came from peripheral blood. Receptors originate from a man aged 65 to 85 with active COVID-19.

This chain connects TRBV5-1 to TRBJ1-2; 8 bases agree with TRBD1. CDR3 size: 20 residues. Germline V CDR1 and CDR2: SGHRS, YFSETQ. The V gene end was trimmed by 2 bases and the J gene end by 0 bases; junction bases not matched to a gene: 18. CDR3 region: CASSFRRRVPGGAANYGYTF. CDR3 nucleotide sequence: TGCGCCAGCAGCTTTAGGCGGAGAGTTCCAGGGGGCGCTGCTAACTATGGCTACACCTTC.

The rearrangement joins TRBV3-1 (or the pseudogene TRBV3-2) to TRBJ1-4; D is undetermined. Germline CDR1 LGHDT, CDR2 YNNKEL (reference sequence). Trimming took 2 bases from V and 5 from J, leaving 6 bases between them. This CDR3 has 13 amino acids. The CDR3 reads CASSQMGNEKLFF. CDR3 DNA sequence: TGTGCCAGCAGCCAAATGGGCAATGAAAAACTGTTTTTT.

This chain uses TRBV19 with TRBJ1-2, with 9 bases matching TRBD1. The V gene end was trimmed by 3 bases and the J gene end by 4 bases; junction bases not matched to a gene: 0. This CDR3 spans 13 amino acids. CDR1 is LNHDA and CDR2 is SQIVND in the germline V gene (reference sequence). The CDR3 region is CASSMDRGYGYTF. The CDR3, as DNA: TGTGCCAGTAGTATGGACAGGGGCTATGGCTACACCTTC.

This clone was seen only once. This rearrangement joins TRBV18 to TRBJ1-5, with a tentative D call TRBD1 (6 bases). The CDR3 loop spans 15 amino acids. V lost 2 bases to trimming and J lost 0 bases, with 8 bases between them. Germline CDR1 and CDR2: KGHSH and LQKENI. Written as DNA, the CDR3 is TGTGCCAGCTCACCAGACAGGACTAGCAATCAGCCCCAGCATTTT. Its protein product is CASSPDRTSNQPQHF.

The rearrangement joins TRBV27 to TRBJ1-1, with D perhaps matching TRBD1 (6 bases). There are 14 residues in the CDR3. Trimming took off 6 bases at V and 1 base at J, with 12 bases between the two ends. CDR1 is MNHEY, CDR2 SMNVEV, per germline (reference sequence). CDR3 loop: CASSWDIRNTEAFF. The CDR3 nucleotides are TGTGCCAGCAGCTGGGACATCAGGAACACTGAAGCTTTCTTT.

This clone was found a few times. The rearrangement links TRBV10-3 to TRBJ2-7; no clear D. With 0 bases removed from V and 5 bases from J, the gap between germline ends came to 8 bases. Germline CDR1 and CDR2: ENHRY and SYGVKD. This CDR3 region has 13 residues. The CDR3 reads CAISESKQNEQYF. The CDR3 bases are TGTGCCATCAGTGAGTCTAAACAGAACGAGCAGTACTTC.